This T cell receptor beta chain emerged from a study of regulatory T cells in long-lasting Graves disease. Germline trimming cut 4 bases from V and 4 bases from J; bases unmatched to any gene: 10. The length of the CDR3 is 16 residues. Sequencing libraries for TCR beta were prepared with iRepertoire HTBI primers and Arm-PCR of CDR3 regions. MiXCR was run by TCRdb on the multiplex PCR reads, yielding one entry per CDR3 protein. The sample contains under 800,000 distinct CDR3 sequences, approximately 15% of which appear only once. Details on this clonotype: The target antigen is unknown.

The study's findings and limits: TCR diversity was lower in persistent Graves' patients than in newly diagnosed ones.

The time point is: newly diagnosed GD, antithyroid drugs for less than 3 months. From RNA extracted from PBMCs, the TCR library was made. This same sample was also part of a study on T cells in Graves' hyperthyroidism and ophthalmopathy. That source adds: First-round RT-PCR targeting the TCR CDR3 was performed with the HTBI primer set.

This sample comprised peripheral blood mononuclear cells (PBMCs), obtained at new diagnosis, from a patient treated with antithyroid drugs. The chain carries TRBV12-3 or TRBV12-4 and TRBJ1-2; 9 bases line up with TRBD1. This clonotype originated in a woman aged 25 to 39 with Graves disease. The CDR3 reads CASSYSYRGRSYGYTF. The DNA for the CDR3 is TGTGCCAGCAGTTACTCGTACAGGGGGCGAAGCTATGGCTACACCTTC.